These T cell receptor beta chains were read from a single sample in a study of shared clonotypes between healthy human individuals. Data came from immunoSEQ multiplex PCR; TCRdb stores just in-frame clones and leaves some out. Of about 680,000 clones in the sample, around 73% are singletons; the top ten hold around 1.8%. The sample was memory CD4+ T cells sorted from blood. These receptor sequences come from a woman aged 25-40 years in good health. The CDR3 runs from the conserved cysteine through the conserved F or W. D genes are given only for firm matches. Size values are once, few and many counts, or a class for expanded clones, and some rows have none.

v_call: TRBV7-6
j_call: TRBJ2-5
clone_size: once
d_call: -
cdr3_nt: TGTGCCAGCAGCCTTGGGGGTCCGGAGACCCAGTACTTC
cdr3_aa: CASSLGGPETQYF

v_call: TRBV18
j_call: TRBJ1-2
clone_size: -
d_call: -
cdr3_nt: TGTGCCAGCTCACCGTCCGGGGGAGCTAACTATGGCTACACCTTC
cdr3_aa: CASSPSGGANYGYTF

v_call: TRBV6-6
j_call: TRBJ2-5
clone_size: once
d_call: -
cdr3_nt: TGTGCCAGCAGTTACGGAAGCATAGCAGGGGAAGAGACCCAGTACTTC
cdr3_aa: CASSYGSIAGEETQYF

v_call: TRBV6-4
j_call: TRBJ2-1
clone_size: -
d_call: -
cdr3_nt: TGTGCCAGCAGTTCGGACTTTTGGGATAATGAGCAGTTCTTC
cdr3_aa: CASSSDFWDNEQFF

v_call: TRBV19
j_call: TRBJ1-5
clone_size: -
d_call: -
cdr3_nt: TGTGCCAGTACCCTGGGGGTCAGGCAGCCCCAGCATTTT
cdr3_aa: CASTLGVRQPQHF

v_call: TRBV5-4
j_call: TRBJ1-3
clone_size: once
d_call: TRBD1
cdr3_nt: TGTGCCAGCAGCATCGACAGGGCACGGAACACCATATATTTT
cdr3_aa: CASSIDRARNTIYF

v_call: TRBV5-1
j_call: TRBJ2-3
clone_size: -
d_call: -
cdr3_nt: TGCGCCAGCAGCTTCTCCCCGGGTTCCAAAGGGGGCACAGATACGCAGTATTTT
cdr3_aa: CASSFSPGSKGGTDTQYF

v_call: TRBV6-6
j_call: TRBJ1-1
clone_size: -
d_call: -
cdr3_nt: TGTGCCAGCAGTTACTCACCTGAGCCTGAAGCTTTCTTT
cdr3_aa: CASSYSPEPEAFF

v_call: TRBV5-1
j_call: TRBJ2-7
clone_size: -
d_call: TRBD2
cdr3_nt: TGCGCCAGCAGGGTTGGGACTAGCGGGAGGGATGAGCAGTACTTC
cdr3_aa: CASRVGTSGRDEQYF

v_call: TRBV5-1
j_call: TRBJ1-1
clone_size: -
d_call: -
cdr3_nt: TGCGCCAGCAGTTTAACCGGGACTTACAATGAGAACACTGAAGCTTTCTTT
cdr3_aa: CASSLTGTYNENTEAFF

v_call: TRBV5-1
j_call: TRBJ2-3
clone_size: -
d_call: TRBD2
cdr3_nt: TGCGCCAGCAGCTTGCGGACTAGCGGAACAGATACGCAGTATTTT
cdr3_aa: CASSLRTSGTDTQYF

v_call: TRBV28
j_call: TRBJ1-5
clone_size: -
d_call: -
cdr3_nt: TGTGCCAGCAGTTTCAGTACTGGACAGTTCCATCAGCCCCAGCATTTT
cdr3_aa: CASSFSTGQFHQPQHF

v_call: TRBV19
j_call: TRBJ1-2
clone_size: few
d_call: TRBD1
cdr3_nt: TGTGCCAGTAGTAACTACTGGACAGGGGGCTTATATGGCTACACCTTC
cdr3_aa: CASSNYWTGGLYGYTF

v_call: TRBV7-6
j_call: TRBJ1-3
clone_size: -
d_call: TRBD1
cdr3_nt: TGTGCCAGCAGCCAACCGGGACAGGGAAACACCATATATTTT
cdr3_aa: CASSQPGQGNTIYF

v_call: TRBV19
j_call: TRBJ2-2
clone_size: -
d_call: -
cdr3_nt: TGTGCCAGTAGTAACGGCCCTGACACCGGGGAGCTGTTTTTT
cdr3_aa: CASSNGPDTGELFF

v_call: TRBV5-1
j_call: TRBJ2-1
clone_size: few
d_call: -
cdr3_nt: TGCGCCAGCAGCCCCGGGTCGGGCCACAATGAGCAGTTCTTC
cdr3_aa: CASSPGSGHNEQFF

v_call: TRBV5-1
j_call: TRBJ1-2
clone_size: -
d_call: -
cdr3_nt: TGCGCCAGCAGCTTGGAGACTGAGAATGGCTACACCTTC
cdr3_aa: CASSLETENGYTF

v_call: TRBV11-2
j_call: TRBJ2-5
clone_size: -
d_call: -
cdr3_nt: TGTGCCAGCAGCTTTAATACTCAAGAGACCCAGTACTTC
cdr3_aa: CASSFNTQETQYF

v_call: TRBV4-2
j_call: TRBJ2-2
clone_size: -
d_call: -
cdr3_nt: TGTGCCAGCAGTGCGGGAAAGAACACCGGGGAGCTGTTTTTT
cdr3_aa: CASSAGKNTGELFF

v_call: TRBV5-1
j_call: TRBJ2-1
clone_size: few
d_call: -
cdr3_nt: TGCGCCAGCAGCTTGGGGCTAGGGCCCGCTCAGAATGAGCAGTTCTTC
cdr3_aa: CASSLGLGPAQNEQFF

v_call: TRBV27
j_call: TRBJ2-1
clone_size: few
d_call: -
cdr3_nt: TGTGCCAGCAGTTCTGCCTGGGTTCAGGGAAATGAGCAGTTCTTC
cdr3_aa: CASSSAWVQGNEQFF

v_call: TRBV5-1
j_call: TRBJ2-5
clone_size: -
d_call: -
cdr3_nt: TGCGCCAGCAGCTTGATGGGGCAAGAGACCCAGTACTTC
cdr3_aa: CASSLMGQETQYF

v_call: TRBV30
j_call: TRBJ2-1
clone_size: -
d_call: -
cdr3_nt: TGTGCCTGGAGCGTCAGCCGCGTCCCCGGTACCTACAATGAGCAGTTCTTC
cdr3_aa: CAWSVSRVPGTYNEQFF

v_call: TRBV18
j_call: TRBJ2-5
clone_size: -
d_call: -
cdr3_nt: TGTGCCAGCTCACCCCCTAGTCGAGAGACCCAGTACTTC
cdr3_aa: CASSPPSRETQYF

v_call: TRBV28
j_call: TRBJ1-4
clone_size: -
d_call: TRBD1
cdr3_nt: TGTGCCAGCAGTTTGGGCGGGACAGGAGGGGAAAAACTGTTTTTT
cdr3_aa: CASSLGGTGGEKLFF

v_call: TRBV27
j_call: TRBJ2-5
clone_size: many
d_call: -
cdr3_nt: TGTGCCAGCAGCCCCCGGCGGGTGATGTACCAAGAGACCCAGTACTTC
cdr3_aa: CASSPRRVMYQETQYF